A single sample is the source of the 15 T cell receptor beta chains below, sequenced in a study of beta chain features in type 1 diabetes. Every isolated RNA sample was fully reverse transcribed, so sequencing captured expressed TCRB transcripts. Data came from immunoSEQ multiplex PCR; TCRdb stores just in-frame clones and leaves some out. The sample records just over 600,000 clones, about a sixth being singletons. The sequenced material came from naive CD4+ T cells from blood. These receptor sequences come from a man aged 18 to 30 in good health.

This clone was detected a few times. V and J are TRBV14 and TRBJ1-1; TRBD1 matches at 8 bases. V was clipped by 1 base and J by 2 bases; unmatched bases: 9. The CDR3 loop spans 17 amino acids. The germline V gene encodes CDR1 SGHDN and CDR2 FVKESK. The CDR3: CASSQGWVRGLNTEAFF. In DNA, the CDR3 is TGTGCCAGCAGCCAAGGTTGGGTCAGGGGGCTTAACACTGAAGCTTTCTTT.

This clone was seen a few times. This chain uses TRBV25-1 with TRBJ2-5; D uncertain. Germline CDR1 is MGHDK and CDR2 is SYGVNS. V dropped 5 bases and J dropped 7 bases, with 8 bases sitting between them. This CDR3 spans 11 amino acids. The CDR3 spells CASSHAWTQYF. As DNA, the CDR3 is TGTGCCAGCAGTCATGCGTGGACCCAGTACTTC.

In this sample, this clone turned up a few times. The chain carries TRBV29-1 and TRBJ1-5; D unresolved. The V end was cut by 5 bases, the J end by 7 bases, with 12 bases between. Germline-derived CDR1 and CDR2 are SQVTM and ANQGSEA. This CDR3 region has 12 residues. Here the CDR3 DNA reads TGCAGCGTTCACAATAAGAACCAGCCCCAGCATTTT. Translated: CSVHNKNQPQHF.

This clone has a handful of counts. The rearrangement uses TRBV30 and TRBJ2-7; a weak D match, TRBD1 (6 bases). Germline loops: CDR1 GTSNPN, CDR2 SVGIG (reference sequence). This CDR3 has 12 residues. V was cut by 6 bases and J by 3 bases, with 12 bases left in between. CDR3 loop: CACPGQNYEQYF. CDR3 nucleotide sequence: TGTGCCTGCCCGGGACAAAACTACGAGCAGTACTTC.

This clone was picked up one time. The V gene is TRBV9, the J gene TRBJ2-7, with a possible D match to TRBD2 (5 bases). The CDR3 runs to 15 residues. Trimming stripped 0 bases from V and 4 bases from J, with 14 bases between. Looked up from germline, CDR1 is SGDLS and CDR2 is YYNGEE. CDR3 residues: CASSVDPYGGYEQYF. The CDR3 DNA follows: TGTGCCAGCAGCGTAGATCCATACGGAGGATACGAGCAGTACTTC.

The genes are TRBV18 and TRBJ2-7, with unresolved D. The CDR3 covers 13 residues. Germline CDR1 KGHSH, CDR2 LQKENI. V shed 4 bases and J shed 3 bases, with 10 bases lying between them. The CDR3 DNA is TGTGCCAGCTCACGTGCTTCGGACTACGAGCAGTACTTC. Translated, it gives CASSRASDYEQYF. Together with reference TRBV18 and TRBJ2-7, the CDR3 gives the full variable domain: NAGVMQNPRHLVRRRGQEARLRCSPMKGHSHVYWYRQLPEEGLKFMVYLQKENIIDESGMPKERFSAEFPKEGPSILRIQQVVRGDSAAYFCASSRASDYEQYFGPGTRLTVT.

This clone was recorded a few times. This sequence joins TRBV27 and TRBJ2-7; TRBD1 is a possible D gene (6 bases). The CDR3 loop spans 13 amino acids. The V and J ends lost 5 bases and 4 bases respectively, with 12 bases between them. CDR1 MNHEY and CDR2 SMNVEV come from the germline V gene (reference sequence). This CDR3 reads CASSRDILYEQYF. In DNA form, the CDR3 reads TGTGCCAGCAGTAGGGACATTTTATACGAGCAGTACTTC.

The CDR3 sequence: CASSLTRDNEAFF. For the CDR3, the DNA is TGTGCCAGCAGCTTAACCCGGGACAACGAAGCTTTCTTT. V and J are TRBV7-3 and TRBJ1-1; D possibly corresponds to TRBD1 (6 bases). The CDR3 has 13 residues. CDR1 is SGHTA and CDR2 is FQGTGA in the germline V gene. Trimming pared 0 bases from V and 8 bases from J, leaving 10 bases between.

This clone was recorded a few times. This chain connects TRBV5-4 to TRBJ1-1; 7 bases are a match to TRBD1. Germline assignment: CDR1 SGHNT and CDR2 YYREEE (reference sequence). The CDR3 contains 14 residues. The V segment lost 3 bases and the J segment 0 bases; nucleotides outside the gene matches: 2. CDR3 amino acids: CASSWDRLNTEAFF. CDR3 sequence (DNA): TGTGCCAGCAGCTGGGACAGATTGAACACTGAAGCTTTCTTT.

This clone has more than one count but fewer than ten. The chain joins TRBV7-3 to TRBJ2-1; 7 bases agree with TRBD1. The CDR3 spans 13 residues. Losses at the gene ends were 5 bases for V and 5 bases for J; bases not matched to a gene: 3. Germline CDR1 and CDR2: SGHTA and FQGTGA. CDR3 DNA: TGTGCCAGCAGCCTCGGGACAGACAATGAGCAGTTCTTC. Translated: CASSLGTDNEQFF.

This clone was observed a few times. The CDR3 bases are TGCGCCAGCAGCGCACGACTAGCGGGGGCCTACGAGCAGTACTTC. Its protein is CASSARLAGAYEQYF. The V and J genes are TRBV5-1 and TRBJ2-7, with TRBD2 identical over 12 bases. The trim removed 4 bases at V and 2 bases at J, leaving 4 bases unmatched. The CDR3 length is 15 residues. CDR1 and CDR2 from the germline V gene are SGHRS and YFSETQ. Combining the CDR3 with reference TRBV5-1 and TRBJ2-7 gives the whole variable domain KAGVTQTPRYLIKTRGQQVTLSCSPISGHRSVSWYQQTPGQGLQFLFEYFSETQRNKGNFPGRFSGRQFSNSRSEMNVSTLELGDSALYLCASSARLAGAYEQYFGPGTRLTVT.

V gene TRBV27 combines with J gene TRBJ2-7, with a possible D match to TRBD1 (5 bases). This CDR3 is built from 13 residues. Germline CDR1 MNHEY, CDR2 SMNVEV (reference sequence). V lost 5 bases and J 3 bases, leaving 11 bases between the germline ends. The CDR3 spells CASSPRQIYEQYF. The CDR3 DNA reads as TGTGCCAGCAGTCCCCGACAGATCTACGAGCAGTACTTC.

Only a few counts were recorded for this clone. For the CDR3, the DNA is TGTGCCAGCAGTCCGCGGGACCACCCATACGAGCAGTACTTC. As protein: CASSPRDHPYEQYF. V gene TRBV27 combines with J gene TRBJ2-7; tentative D call: TRBD2 (6 bases). There are 14 residues in the CDR3. CDR1 MNHEY and CDR2 SMNVEV come from the germline V gene (reference sequence). V was shortened by 5 bases and J by 4 bases, with 15 bases between the two germline ends.

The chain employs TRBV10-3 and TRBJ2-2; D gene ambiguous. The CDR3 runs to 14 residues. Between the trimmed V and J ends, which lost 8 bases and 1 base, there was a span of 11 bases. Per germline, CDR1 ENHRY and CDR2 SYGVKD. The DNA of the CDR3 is TGTGCCATCCGTAACCGAGAGAACACCGGGGAGCTGTTTTTT. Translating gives CAIRNRENTGELFF.

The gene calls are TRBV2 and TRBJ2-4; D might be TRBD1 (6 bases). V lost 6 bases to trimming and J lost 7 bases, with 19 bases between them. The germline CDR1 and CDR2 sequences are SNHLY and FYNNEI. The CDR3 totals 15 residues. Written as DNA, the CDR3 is TGTGCCAGCAGACGATGGGGTGAGGGGGACAACATTCAGTACTTC. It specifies CASRRWGEGDNIQYF.